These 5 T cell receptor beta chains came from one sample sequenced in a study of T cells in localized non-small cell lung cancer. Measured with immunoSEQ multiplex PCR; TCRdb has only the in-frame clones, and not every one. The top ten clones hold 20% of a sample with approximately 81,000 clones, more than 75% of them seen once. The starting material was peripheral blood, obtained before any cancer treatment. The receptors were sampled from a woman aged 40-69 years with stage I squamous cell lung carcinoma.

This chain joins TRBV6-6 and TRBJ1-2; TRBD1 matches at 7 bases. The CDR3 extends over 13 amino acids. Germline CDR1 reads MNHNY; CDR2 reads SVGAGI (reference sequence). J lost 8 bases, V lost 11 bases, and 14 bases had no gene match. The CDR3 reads CAASSTGPKGYTF. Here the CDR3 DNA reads TGTGCCGCATCGTCGACAGGGCCCAAGGGCTACACCTTC.

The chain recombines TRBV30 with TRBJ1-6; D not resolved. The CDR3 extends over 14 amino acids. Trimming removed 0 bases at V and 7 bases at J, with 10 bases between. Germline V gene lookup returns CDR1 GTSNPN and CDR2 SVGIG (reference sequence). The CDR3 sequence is CAWSVEGGNSPLHF. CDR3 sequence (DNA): TGTGCCTGGAGTGTAGAGGGTGGGAATTCACCCCTCCACTTT. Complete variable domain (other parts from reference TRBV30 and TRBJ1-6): SQTIHQWPATLVQPVGSPLSLECTVEGTSNPNLYWYRQAAGRGLQLLFYSVGIGQISSEVPQNLSASRPQDRQFILSSKKLLLSDSGFYLCAWSVEGGNSPLHFGNGTRLTVT.

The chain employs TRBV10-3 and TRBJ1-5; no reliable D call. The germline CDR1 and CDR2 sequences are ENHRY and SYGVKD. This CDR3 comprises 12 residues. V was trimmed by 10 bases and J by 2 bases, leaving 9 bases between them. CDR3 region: CATRTGNQPQHF. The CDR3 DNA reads TGTGCCACCAGGACGGGCAATCAGCCCCAGCATTTT.

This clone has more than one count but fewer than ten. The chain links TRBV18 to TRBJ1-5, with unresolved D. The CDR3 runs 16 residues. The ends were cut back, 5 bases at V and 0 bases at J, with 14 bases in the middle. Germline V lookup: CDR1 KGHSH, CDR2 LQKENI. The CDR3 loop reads CASSSRNIDSNQPQHF. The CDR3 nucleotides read TGTGCCAGCTCATCTCGTAATATCGATAGCAATCAGCCCCAGCATTTT.

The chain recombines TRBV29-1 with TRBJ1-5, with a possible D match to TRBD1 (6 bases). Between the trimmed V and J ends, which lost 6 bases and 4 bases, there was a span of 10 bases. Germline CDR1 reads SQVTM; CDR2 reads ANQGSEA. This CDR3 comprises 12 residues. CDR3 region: CSVPQGNQPQHF. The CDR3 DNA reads TGCAGCGTCCCACAGGGTAATCAGCCCCAGCATTTT.